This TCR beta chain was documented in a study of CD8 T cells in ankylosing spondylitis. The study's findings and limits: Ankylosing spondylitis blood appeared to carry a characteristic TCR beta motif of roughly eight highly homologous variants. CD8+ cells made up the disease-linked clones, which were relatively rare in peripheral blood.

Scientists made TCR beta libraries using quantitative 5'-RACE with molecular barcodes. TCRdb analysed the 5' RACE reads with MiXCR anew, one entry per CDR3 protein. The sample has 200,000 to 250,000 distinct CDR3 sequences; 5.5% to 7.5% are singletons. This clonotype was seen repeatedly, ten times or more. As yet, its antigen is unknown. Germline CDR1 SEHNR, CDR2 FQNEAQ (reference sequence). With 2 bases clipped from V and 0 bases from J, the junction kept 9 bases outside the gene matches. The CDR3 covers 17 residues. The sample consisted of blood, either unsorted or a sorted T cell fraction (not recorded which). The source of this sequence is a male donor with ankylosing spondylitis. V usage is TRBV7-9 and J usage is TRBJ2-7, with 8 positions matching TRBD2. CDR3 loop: CASSLSQRGTSSYEQYF. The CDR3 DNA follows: TGTGCCAGCAGCTTAAGCCAGCGGGGGACTTCCTCCTACGAGCAGTACTTC. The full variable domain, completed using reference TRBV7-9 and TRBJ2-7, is DTGVSQNPRHKITKRGQNVTFRCDPISEHNRLYWYRQTLGQGPEFLTYFQNEAQLEKSRLLSDRFSAERPKGSFSTLEIQRTEQGDSAMYLCASSLSQRGTSSYEQYFGPGTRLTVT.